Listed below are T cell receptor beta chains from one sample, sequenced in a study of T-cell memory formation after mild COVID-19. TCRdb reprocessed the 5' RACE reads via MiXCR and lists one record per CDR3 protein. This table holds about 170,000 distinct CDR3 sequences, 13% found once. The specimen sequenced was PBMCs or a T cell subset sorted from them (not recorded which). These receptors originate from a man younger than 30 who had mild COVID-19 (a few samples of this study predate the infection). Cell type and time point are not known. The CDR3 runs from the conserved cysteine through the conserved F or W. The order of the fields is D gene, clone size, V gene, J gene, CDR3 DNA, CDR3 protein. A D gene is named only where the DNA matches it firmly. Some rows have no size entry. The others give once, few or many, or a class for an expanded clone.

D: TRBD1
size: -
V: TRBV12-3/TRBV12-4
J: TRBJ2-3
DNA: TGTGCCAGCAGTCCTGGACAGGTTACAGATACGCAGTATTTT
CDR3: CASSPGQVTDTQYF

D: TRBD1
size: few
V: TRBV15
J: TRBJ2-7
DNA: TGTGCCACCAGCAGAGTAGCACAGGGGACCCACGAGCAGTACTTC
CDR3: CATSRVAQGTHEQYF

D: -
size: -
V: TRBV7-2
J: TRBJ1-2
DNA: TGTGCCAGCAGCTCAGCCGGGGCCCTCCGAAACGGCTACACCTTC
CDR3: CASSSAGALRNGYTF

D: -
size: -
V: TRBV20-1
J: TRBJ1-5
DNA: TGCAGTGCTCCCAGGGCAGACCTCGGTCAGCCCCAGCATTTT
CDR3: CSAPRADLGQPQHF

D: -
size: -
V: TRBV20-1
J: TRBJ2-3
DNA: TGCAGTGCTAGAAGCGCGGGGGCCACGTTCACAGATACGCAGTATTTT
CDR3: CSARSAGATFTDTQYF

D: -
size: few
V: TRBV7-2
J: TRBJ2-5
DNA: TGTGCCAGCAGCAGATCCAGGGTCCAGCAAGAGACCCAGTACTTC
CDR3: CASSRSRVQQETQYF

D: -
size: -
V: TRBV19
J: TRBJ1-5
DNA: TGTGCCACGGGGCCTGGGGGGCGGAATCAGCCCCAGCATTTT
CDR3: CATGPGGRNQPQHF

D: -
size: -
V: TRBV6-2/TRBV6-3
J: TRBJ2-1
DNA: TGTGCCAGCAGGAGACAGCCTTACAATGAGCAGTTCTTC
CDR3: CASRRQPYNEQFF

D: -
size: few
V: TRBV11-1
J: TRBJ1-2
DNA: TGTGCCAGCAGCTCCCTCAGGGACACTAACTATGGCTACACCTTC
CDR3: CASSSLRDTNYGYTF

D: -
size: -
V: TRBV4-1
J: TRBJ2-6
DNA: TGCGCCAGCAGCCAGGGGCAGGCCCGCTCTGGGGCCAACGTCCTGACTTTC
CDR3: CASSQGQARSGANVLTF

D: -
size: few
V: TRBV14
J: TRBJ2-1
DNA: TGTGCCAGCAGCCAAGACTATACCACCAATGAGCAGTTCTTC
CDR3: CASSQDYTTNEQFF

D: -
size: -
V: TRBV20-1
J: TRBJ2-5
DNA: TGCAGTGCCCTCCGGACTCGTCAAGAGACCCAGTACTTC
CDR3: CSALRTRQETQYF

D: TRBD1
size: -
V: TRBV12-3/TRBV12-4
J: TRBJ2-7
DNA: TGTGCCAGCACGCCGGGACAGGGAGAGATTGCGTACTTC
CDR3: CASTPGQGEIAYF

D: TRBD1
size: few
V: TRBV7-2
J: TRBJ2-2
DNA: TGTGCCAGCAGCCCTCGACAGGGGGGCACCGGGGAGCTGTTTTTT
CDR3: CASSPRQGGTGELFF

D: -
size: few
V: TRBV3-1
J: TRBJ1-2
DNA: TGTGCCAGCAGCCGACGGTCCTATGGCTACACCTTC
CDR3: CASSRRSYGYTF

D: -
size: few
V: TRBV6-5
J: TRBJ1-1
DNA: TGTGCCAGCAGTACCCAGACAGAGAACACTGAAGCTTTCTTT
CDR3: CASSTQTENTEAFF

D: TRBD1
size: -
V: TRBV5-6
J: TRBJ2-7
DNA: TGTGCCAGCAGCTACAGGACGGGGACAGACGAGCAGTACTTC
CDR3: CASSYRTGTDEQYF

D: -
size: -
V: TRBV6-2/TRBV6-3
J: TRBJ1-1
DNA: TGTGCCAGCAGTTTCCCCCAGGTAACCACTGAAGCTTTCTTT
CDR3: CASSFPQVTTEAFF

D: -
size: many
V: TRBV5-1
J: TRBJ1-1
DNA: TGCGCCAGCAGCCCGGGCGGGACACCCAATAAAGCTTTCTTT
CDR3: CASSPGGTPNKAFF

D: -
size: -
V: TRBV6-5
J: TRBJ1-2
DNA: TGTGCCAGCAGTTACTCGTCGGTGGCAGGTTATGGCTACACCTTC
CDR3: CASSYSSVAGYGYTF

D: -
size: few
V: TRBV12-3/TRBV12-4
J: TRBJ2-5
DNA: TGTGCCAGCAGGTCAGGGGCCCTGAACTGGGAGACCCAGTACTTC
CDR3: CASRSGALNWETQYF

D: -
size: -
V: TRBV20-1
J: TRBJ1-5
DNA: TGCAGTGCTAGCGAGGTAACGGGGAATCAGCCCCAGCATTTT
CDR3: CSASEVTGNQPQHF

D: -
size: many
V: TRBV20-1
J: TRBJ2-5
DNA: TGCAGTGCTAGCGCGGTGGGGGAGACCCAGTACTTC
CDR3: CSASAVGETQYF

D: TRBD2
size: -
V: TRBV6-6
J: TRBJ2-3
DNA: TGTGCCAGCAGTTACAACGGACTAGCCACAGATACGCAGTATTTT
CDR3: CASSYNGLATDTQYF

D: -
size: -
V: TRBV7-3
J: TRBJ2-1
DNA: TGTGCCAGCAGCTTAAGCGTAAAGTTCCATGAGCAGTTCTTC
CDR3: CASSLSVKFHEQFF

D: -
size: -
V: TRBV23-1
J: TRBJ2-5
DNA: TGCGCCAGCACCCCGAGGGCCCCAGAGACACAGTACTTC
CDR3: CASTPRAPETQYF

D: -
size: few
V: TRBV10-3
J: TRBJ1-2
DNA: TGTGCCATCAGTGAGTCCCAGTACGGCTACACCTTC
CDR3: CAISESQYGYTF

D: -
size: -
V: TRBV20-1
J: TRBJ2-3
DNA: TGCAGTGCTAGGAAGCAGGGTGGAGATACGCAGTATTTT
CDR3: CSARKQGGDTQYF

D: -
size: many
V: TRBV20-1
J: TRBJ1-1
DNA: TGCAGTGCTAGCCAGGGTGGGGCCTTGGGCACTGAAGCTTTCTTT
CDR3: CSASQGGALGTEAFF

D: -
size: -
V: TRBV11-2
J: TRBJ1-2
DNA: TGTGCCAGCAGCTTGGGCACTTCCTATGGCTACACCTTC
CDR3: CASSLGTSYGYTF

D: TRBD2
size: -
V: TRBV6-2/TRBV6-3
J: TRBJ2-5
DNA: TGTGCCGAAGCGGGGGGGCCCGGGGAGACCCAGTACTTC
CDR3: CAEAGGPGETQYF

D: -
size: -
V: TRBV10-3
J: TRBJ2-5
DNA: TGTGCCATCAGTGGGCAGCGGCAAGAGACCCAGTACTTC
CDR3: CAISGQRQETQYF

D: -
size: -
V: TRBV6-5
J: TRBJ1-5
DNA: TGTGCCAGCAGTTACGTCGGGGGGCCAGGTCAGCCCCAGCATTTT
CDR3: CASSYVGGPGQPQHF

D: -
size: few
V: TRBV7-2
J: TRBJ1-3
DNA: TGTGCCAGCAGCTTAGCTTGGGGCGCGATAGGTAACACCATATATTTT
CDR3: CASSLAWGAIGNTIYF

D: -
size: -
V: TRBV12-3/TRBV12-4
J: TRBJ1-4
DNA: TGTGCCAGCAGCGATCAGGACTACCGGGGGGAAAAACTGTTTTTT
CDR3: CASSDQDYRGEKLFF

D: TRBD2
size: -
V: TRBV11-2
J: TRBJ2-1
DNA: TGTGCCAGCAGCCTCACTAGCGGGGGGTCGAGCTCCTACAATGAGCAGTTCTTC
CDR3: CASSLTSGGSSSYNEQFF

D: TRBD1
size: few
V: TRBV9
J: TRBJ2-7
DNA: TGTGCCAGCAGCGTAGCGGACAGGGCAGGGAAGCAGTACTTC
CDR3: CASSVADRAGKQYF

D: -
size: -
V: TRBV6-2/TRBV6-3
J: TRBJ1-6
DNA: TGTGCCAGCAGCCGAAATCGGGACGGACGCTATAATTCACCCCTCCACTTT
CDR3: CASSRNRDGRYNSPLHF

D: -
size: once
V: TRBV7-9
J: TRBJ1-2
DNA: TGTGCCAGCAGCTTACTAAGGGGCGACTATGGATACACCTTC
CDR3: CASSLLRGDYGYTF

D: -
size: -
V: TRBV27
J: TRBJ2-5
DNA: TGTGCCAGCAAATCAGGGGGGCAGGAGACCCAGTACTTC
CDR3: CASKSGGQETQYF

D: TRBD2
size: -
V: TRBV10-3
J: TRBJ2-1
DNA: TGTGCCATCAATTCACGGGGGGATGAGCAGTTCTTC
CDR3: CAINSRGDEQFF

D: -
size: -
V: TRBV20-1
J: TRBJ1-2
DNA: TGCAGTGCTAGGTCAGGAAGCTATGGCTACACCTTC
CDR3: CSARSGSYGYTF

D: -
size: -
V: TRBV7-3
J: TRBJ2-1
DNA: TGTGCCGGAGAGGGGGGTCGGGCCCTGGGCTACAATGAGCAGTTCTTC
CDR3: CAGEGGRALGYNEQFF

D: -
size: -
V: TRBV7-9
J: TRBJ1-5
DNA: TGTGCCAGCAGCTTAGGGGCCTACAATCAGCCCCAGCATTTT
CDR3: CASSLGAYNQPQHF

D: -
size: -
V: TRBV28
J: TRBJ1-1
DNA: TGTGCCAGCAGAGACTGGGTTGGGACGGTGAACACTGAAGCTTTCTTT
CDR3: CASRDWVGTVNTEAFF

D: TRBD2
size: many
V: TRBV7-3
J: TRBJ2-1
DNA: TGTGCCAGCAGCCCTAACCCGCTTGGTAGCGGGGGCTGGAATGAGCAGTTCTTC
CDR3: CASSPNPLGSGGWNEQFF

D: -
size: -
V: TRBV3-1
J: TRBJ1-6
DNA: TGTGCCAGCAGCCGACAGTCTCAGGCGCGGTCAAATTCACCCCTCCACTTT
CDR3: CASSRQSQARSNSPLHF

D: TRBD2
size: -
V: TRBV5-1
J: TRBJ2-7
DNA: TGCGCCAGCAGCTTGGTAGCGGGGGAAGCCTACGAGCAGTACTTC
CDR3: CASSLVAGEAYEQYF

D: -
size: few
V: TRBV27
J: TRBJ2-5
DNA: TGTGCCAGCAGTCCACTGACAGGTTTGACCCAGTACTTC
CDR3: CASSPLTGLTQYF

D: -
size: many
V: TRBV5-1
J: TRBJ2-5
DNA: TGCGCCAGCAAAAATGGCCAAGAGACCCAGTACTTC
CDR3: CASKNGQETQYF

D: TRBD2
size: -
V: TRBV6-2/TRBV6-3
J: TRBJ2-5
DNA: TGTGCCAGCACCAGTCGAAAGAAGCGGGATGAGACCAAGTACTTC
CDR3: CASTSRKKRDETKYF

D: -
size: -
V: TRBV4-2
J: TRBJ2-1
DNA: TGTGCCAGCAGCCTCCGGTGGGAGTACTACAATGAGCAGTTCTTC
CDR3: CASSLRWEYYNEQFF

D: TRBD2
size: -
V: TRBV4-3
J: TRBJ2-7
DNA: TGCGCCAGCAGCCGGGGGACTAGCGGGGACTACGAGCAGTACTTC
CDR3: CASSRGTSGDYEQYF

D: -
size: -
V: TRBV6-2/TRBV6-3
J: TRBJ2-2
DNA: TGTGCCAGCAGTTACGGGGGACTCAACCCCGGGGAGCTGTTTTTT
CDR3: CASSYGGLNPGELFF

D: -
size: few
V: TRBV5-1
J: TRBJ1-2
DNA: TGCGCCAGCAGCCTCACAGGTGGGACAAGCGGTGGCTACACCTTC
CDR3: CASSLTGGTSGGYTF

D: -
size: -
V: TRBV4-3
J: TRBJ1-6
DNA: TGCGCCAGCAGCCAATATCCAGGGAACAATTCACCCCTCCACTTT
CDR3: CASSQYPGNNSPLHF

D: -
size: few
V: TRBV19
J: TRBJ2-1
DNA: TGTGCCAGTACCCCGGGCCGGGCGGGCTCCTACAATGAGCAGTTCTTC
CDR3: CASTPGRAGSYNEQFF

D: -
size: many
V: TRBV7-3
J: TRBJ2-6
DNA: TGTGCCAGCAGCTTTCAGGGTGCTGGGGCCAACGTCCTGACTTTC
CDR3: CASSFQGAGANVLTF

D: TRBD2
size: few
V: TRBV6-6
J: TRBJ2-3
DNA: TGTGCCAGCCTTTCTAGCGGGGGGGATACGCAGTATTTT
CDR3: CASLSSGGDTQYF

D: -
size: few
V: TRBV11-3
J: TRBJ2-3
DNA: TGTGCCAGCAGCTTAAGGCAGGGGTCTGAAGATACGCAGTATTTT
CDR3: CASSLRQGSEDTQYF